This T cell receptor beta chain comes out of a study of cytotoxic CD8 clonotypes in ibrutinib-treated CLL. Turning to the study itself: Around 25 partial and 2 complete responses; at median approximately 6 years, approximately 15 remitted, some 12 progressed.

Cryopreserved PBMCs yielded 1.5 to 2 micrograms of genomic DNA for TCR beta libraries. The table came from immunoSEQ multiplex PCR; TCRdb's copy has only in-frame clones and leaves some out. The data show 50,000 to 65,000 clones, less than 75% seen once. The CDR3 has 15 amino acids. Germline lookup yields CDR1 SGDLS and CDR2 YYNGEE. Trimming cost V 0 bases and J 2 bases, with 11 bases left between them. This clone came up once. The TCR was taken from a human donor with chronic lymphocytic leukemia. The input for sequencing was PBMCs, taken after 12 months of ibrutinib treatment. J is TRBJ2-5 and V is TRBV9, with D possibly being TRBD1 (6 bases). In DNA, the CDR3 is TGTGCCAGCAGCGTAGGCCGGACAGTACAAGAGACCCAGTACTTC. It translates to CASSVGRTVQETQYF.